These 29 T cell receptor beta chains came from one sample sequenced in a study of T cell clonotyping in hematopoietic cell transplantation. The time point: recipient sample about 28 days before transplant, after cytoreduction. The data were produced by immunoSEQ multiplex PCR, yet TCRdb's version contains in-frame clones alone and is incomplete. The table has 7,000 or so clones, just over 85% seen once. Sequenced material: peripheral blood mononuclear cells, taken before stem cell transplant. The source of these receptors is a man aged 25-40 years with acute myeloid leukemia. Some clones in this sample may be carry-over from other donors' samples.

The V gene is TRBV25-1, the J gene TRBJ1-2; D is possibly TRBD1 (6 bases). CDR3 length equals 16 residues. Germline V lookup: CDR1 MGHDK, CDR2 SYGVNS. V shed 4 bases and J shed 5 bases, with 20 bases lying between them. The DNA for the CDR3 is TGTGCCAGCAGTGCCCGGACAGCCACTGCCGTTTATGGCTACACCTTC. It yields the protein CASSARTATAVYGYTF.

The CDR3 nucleotides are TGTGCCAGCAGTCCCAGCGGGACAGGTCAGCCCCAGCATTTT. The encoded protein is CASSPSGTGQPQHF. The rearrangement joins TRBV6-1 to TRBJ1-5; 8 positions match TRBD1. This CDR3 is 14 amino acids long. J lost 6 bases, V lost 5 bases, and 6 bases had no gene match. Germline CDR1 is MNHNS and CDR2 is SASEGT.

This chain joins TRBV20-1 and TRBJ2-7, with D perhaps matching TRBD1 or TRBD2 (6 bases each). Trimming took 6 bases from V and 7 from J, leaving 10 bases between them. The germline CDR1 and CDR2 sequences are DFQATT and SNEGSKA (reference sequence). The CDR3 extends over 10 amino acids. The CDR3 reads CSAWRGEQYF. Here the CDR3 DNA reads TGCAGTGCGTGGAGGGGGGAGCAGTACTTC.

The V gene is TRBV9, the J gene TRBJ2-7, with 9 positions matching TRBD1. This CDR3 spans 13 amino acids. Losses at the gene ends were 3 bases for V and 4 bases for J; bases not matched to a gene: 2. Germline V gene data show CDR1 as SGDLS and CDR2 as YYNGEE. CDR3 nucleotides: TGTGCCAGCAGCGCACAGGGGGCGTACGAGCAGTACTTC. Translated: CASSAQGAYEQYF.

The chain carries TRBV10-3 and TRBJ1-1, with TRBD1 matching over 10 bases. The germline gives CDR1 ENHRY, CDR2 SYGVKD. This CDR3 contains 16 residues. J was trimmed by 1 base and V by 9 bases; bases with no gene match: 11. CDR3 region: CAIRALDRGTNTEAFF. In DNA, the CDR3 is TGTGCCATACGAGCCCTGGACAGGGGGACGAACACTGAAGCTTTCTTT.

The chain joins TRBV5-6 to TRBJ2-2; 8 nucleotides match TRBD2. V was pared by 3 bases and J by 6 bases, with 4 bases of the junction left unmatched. The CDR3 is 14 amino acids. Germline CDR1 and CDR2: SGHDT and YYEEEE. CDR3 residues: CASSWTSLPGELFF. In DNA, the CDR3 is TGTGCCAGCAGCTGGACTAGCCTCCCCGGGGAGCTGTTTTTT.

This chain uses TRBV29-1 with TRBJ1-2; possibly TRBD1 for D (5 bases). CDR1 SQVTM and CDR2 ANQGSEA come from the germline V gene. The CDR3 contains 10 residues. Here the CDR3 reads CSTGTEGYTF. CDR3 in DNA: TGCAGTACGGGGACGGAAGGCTACACCTTC.

The rearrangement links TRBV9 to TRBJ1-2; D remains unclear. V lost 0 bases and J lost 2, with 2 bases in between. CDR1 and CDR2 from the germline V gene are SGDLS and YYNGEE. CDR3 length: 12 amino acids. The CDR3 DNA follows: TGTGCCAGCAGCGTAGGGAACTATGGCTACACCTTC. Translated, it gives CASSVGNYGYTF.

The chain uses TRBV25-1 and TRBJ1-1; D remains ambiguous. This CDR3 has 12 amino acids. V was trimmed by 8 bases and J by 8 bases, leaving 15 bases between them. Per germline, CDR1 MGHDK and CDR2 SYGVNS. The CDR3 nucleotides are TGTGCCAGCTCTCGGGCCCTCGGGGAAGCTTTCTTT. This codes for CASSRALGEAFF.

The chain couples TRBV5-6 to TRBJ2-3; TRBD2 is a possible D gene (5 bases). Trimming cost V 4 bases and J 3 bases, with 6 bases left between them. The CDR3 spans 12 residues. Germline lookup yields CDR1 SGHDT and CDR2 YYEEEE. This CDR3 reads CASSPGTDTQYF. As DNA, the CDR3 is TGTGCCAGCAGCCCGGGGACAGATACGCAGTATTTT.

The rearrangement links TRBV30 to TRBJ1-1; TRBD1 matches 8 bases. From germline, CDR1 is GTSNPN and CDR2 SVGIG (reference sequence). The junction had 8 bases not matched to a gene; V was cut back by 1 base and J by 10 bases. The CDR3 is made up of 13 amino acids. The CDR3 DNA sequence: TGTGCCTGGAGTGCCGGAGGGACAGGTCGAGCTTTCTTT. Translating gives CAWSAGGTGRAFF.

This clone was counted a single time. The gene calls are TRBV28 and TRBJ2-7; D gene unclear. The ends were cut back, 2 bases at V and 0 bases at J, with 11 bases in the middle. Germline V gene lookup returns CDR1 MDHEN and CDR2 SYDVKM. There are 15 residues in the CDR3. Here the CDR3 reads CASSLKTASSYEQYF. In DNA, the CDR3 is TGTGCCAGCAGTTTAAAAACAGCTAGCTCCTACGAGCAGTACTTC.

The rearrangement joins TRBV27 to TRBJ2-5; perhaps D is TRBD1 or TRBD2 (5 bases each). CDR1 is MNHEY, CDR2 SMNVEV, per germline (reference sequence). Between the trimmed V and J ends, which lost 6 bases and 5 bases, there was a span of 13 bases. There are 13 residues in the CDR3. The CDR3: CASSFDWGETQYF. In nucleotides, the CDR3 is TGTGCCAGCAGCTTCGACTGGGGGGAGACCCAGTACTTC.

The rearrangement uses TRBV5-6 and TRBJ2-3; TRBD2 matches 8 bases. The CDR3 spans 16 residues. With 0 bases clipped from V and 5 bases from J, the junction kept 8 bases outside the gene matches. Germline V gene lookup returns CDR1 SGHDT and CDR2 YYEEEE. CDR3 bases: TGTGCCAGCAGCTTGGCCGGTTCGGGAGGGCAAGATACGCAGTATTTT. Protein sequence: CASSLAGSGGQDTQYF.

The gene calls are TRBV6-5 and TRBJ2-7; 14 bases match TRBD2. The CDR3 spans 16 residues. CDR1 MNHEY and CDR2 SVGAGI come from the germline V gene. The trim removed 2 bases at V and 3 bases at J, leaving 3 bases unmatched. The CDR3: CASSYAGTSGSYEQYF. The DNA of the CDR3 is TGTGCCAGCAGTTACGCTGGGACTAGCGGGAGCTACGAGCAGTACTTC.

The chain employs TRBV25-1 and TRBJ2-7, with 11 bases that match TRBD1. The CDR3 length is 14 residues. Trimming removed 7 bases from V and 4 bases from J; junction bases left unmatched: 6. Germline-derived CDR1 and CDR2 are MGHDK and SYGVNS. This CDR3 reads CASMRTGGAYEQYF. CDR3 sequence (DNA): TGTGCCAGCATGCGGACAGGGGGCGCTTACGAGCAGTACTTC.

This chain links TRBV28 with TRBJ2-7; D is unresolved. This CDR3 is built from 13 residues. Germline assignment: CDR1 MDHEN and CDR2 SYDVKM. Trimming took off 8 bases at V and 2 bases at J, with 13 bases between the two ends. The CDR3 bases are TGTGCCAGCCCCGGCCCCAGGACCTACGAGCAGTACTTC. The encoded protein is CASPGPRTYEQYF.

The chain combines TRBV6-6 with TRBJ1-1, with TRBD1 as a possible D gene (5 bases). The CDR3 runs to 14 residues. Germline CDR1 is MNHNY and CDR2 is SVGAGI (reference sequence). Trimming cost V 6 bases and J 1 base, with 12 bases left between them. CDR3 nucleotides: TGTGCCAGCAGCGCCGGGACCCGGAACACTGAAGCTTTCTTT. It translates to CASSAGTRNTEAFF.

The V call is TRBV2, the J call TRBJ2-5; D is perhaps TRBD2 (5 bases). The DNA end is a closer match to TRBJ2-7, so the J assignment may be wrong. The CDR3 extends over 16 amino acids. Germline V gives CDR1 SNHLY, CDR2 FYNNEI. The CDR3, as DNA: TGTGCCAGCAGTGAAATGGAGGAAGAGGGCTCCTACGAGCAGTACTTC. This sequence encodes CASSEMEEEGSYEQYF.

This chain links TRBV14 with TRBJ2-1, with a possible D match to TRBD2 (5 bases). Germline CDR1 and CDR2: SGHDN and FVKESK. Trimming shortened V by 6 bases and J by 4 bases, and 16 bases separated the two germline ends. The CDR3 consists of 15 residues. The CDR3 sequence is CASSRGRADYNEQFF. In nucleotides, the CDR3 is TGTGCCAGCAGTCGGGGTAGGGCGGATTACAATGAGCAGTTCTTC. Supplemented by reference TRBV14 and TRBJ2-1, the full variable domain reads EAGVTQFPSHSVIEKGQTVTLRCDPISGHDNLYWYRRVMGKEIKFLLHFVKESKQDESGMPNNRFLAERTGGTYSTLKVQPAELEDSGVYFCASSRGRADYNEQFFGPGTRLTVL.

This chain links TRBV4-2 with TRBJ2-3, with 8 positions matching TRBD2. Germline assignment: CDR1 LGHNA and CDR2 YNFKEQ. This CDR3 is built from 18 residues. With 0 bases clipped from V and 3 bases from J, the junction kept 11 bases outside the gene matches. The CDR3 region is CASSQDVKGLVGTDTQYF. CDR3 coding DNA: TGTGCCAGCAGCCAAGATGTAAAGGGACTAGTGGGGACAGATACGCAGTATTTT.

The J gene is TRBJ2-7, the V gene TRBV30, with unresolved D. Germline lookup yields CDR1 GTSNPN and CDR2 SVGIG (reference sequence). Trimming took off 6 bases at V and 2 bases at J, with 14 bases between the two ends. The CDR3 sequence is 13 residues long. The CDR3 DNA sequence: TGTGCCTGCATGTCCGGGTCGCCCTACGAGCAGTACTTC. The encoded protein is CACMSGSPYEQYF.

V and J are TRBV15 and TRBJ2-7, with 7 positions matching TRBD2. Germline V gene lookup returns CDR1 LNHNV and CDR2 YYDKDF (reference sequence). The V and J ends lost 0 bases and 0 bases, in that order; junction bases with no gene match: 2. The CDR3 is 15 residues long. Here the CDR3 reads CATSREGGSSYEQYF. The CDR3 DNA sequence: TGTGCCACCAGCAGAGAAGGCGGGAGCTCCTACGAGCAGTACTTC.

CDR3 DNA sequence: TGTGCCTGGATCAAAGGGGGGACTAGTCAGTTCTTC. It translates to CAWIKGGTSQFF. The J gene is TRBJ2-1, the V gene TRBV30; 8 nucleotides match TRBD2. This CDR3 region has 12 residues. CDR1 is GTSNPN, CDR2 SVGIG, per germline (reference sequence). V lost 4 bases and J lost 13; bases outside the gene matches: 9.

The sample holds one count of this clone. The chain joins TRBV7-3 to TRBJ1-1, with unresolved D. With 3 bases removed from V and 0 bases from J, the gap between germline ends came to 5 bases. Germline V CDR1 and CDR2: SGHTA, FQGTGA. The CDR3 spans 13 residues. CDR3 protein: CASSFSMNTEAFF. The DNA for the CDR3 is TGTGCCAGCAGCTTTTCCATGAACACTGAAGCTTTCTTT. The full variable domain, completed using reference TRBV7-3 and TRBJ1-1, is GAGVSQTPSNKVTEKGKYVELRCDPISGHTALYWYRQSLGQGPEFLIYFQGTGAADDSGLPNDRFFAVRPEGSVSTLKIQRTERGDSAVYLCASSFSMNTEAFFGQGTRLTVV.

This chain connects TRBV30 to TRBJ2-7; 10 bases align to TRBD2. V lost 3 bases, J lost 7 bases, and 3 bases stayed unmatched. This CDR3 region has 12 residues. Germline CDR1 reads GTSNPN; CDR2 reads SVGIG (reference sequence). The CDR3 DNA reads as TGTGCCTGGAGGGGTAGCGGGAGGGAGCAGTACTTC. This sequence encodes CAWRGSGREQYF.

The genes are TRBV7-2 and TRBJ2-7, with D possibly TRBD1 on 6 matching bases. Looked up from germline, CDR1 is SGHTA and CDR2 is FQGNSA. The CDR3 has 14 residues. V dropped 7 bases and J dropped 3 bases, with 16 bases sitting between them. The chain's CDR3 is CASTWTAQSYEQYF. The CDR3 DNA follows: TGTGCCAGCACTTGGACAGCCCAAAGCTACGAGCAGTACTTC.

The rearrangement joins TRBV6-6 to TRBJ2-5, with a possible D match to TRBD1 (6 bases). There are 14 residues in the CDR3. V was clipped by 2 bases and J by 2 bases, with 9 bases between them. Germline CDR1 reads MNHNY; CDR2 reads SVGAGI (reference sequence). The CDR3 DNA sequence: TGTGCCAGCAGTTACAGGGGGTCACAAGAGACCCAGTACTTC. The encoded protein is CASSYRGSQETQYF.

J is TRBJ2-2 and V is TRBV27; D gene unclear. CDR1 and CDR2 from the germline V gene are MNHEY and SMNVEV (reference sequence). CDR3 length: 14 amino acids. The V gene lost 4 bases and the J gene lost 4 bases, with 10 bases spanning the gap. The CDR3 region has the DNA TGTGCCAGCAGTTCCGAGGTGACCACCGGGGAGCTGTTTTTT. It specifies CASSSEVTTGELFF.